The sequence of this TCR beta chain was determined in a study of T cell responses to AZD1222 COVID-19 vaccine. Points on this clone: The antigen is unknown.

Whole-study findings and limits: Only a handful of AZD1222 recipients were seropositive at baseline. Unmutated variant regions are reportedly targeted by nearly half of spike-specific TCRs. Across the whole spike, CD4 TCRs peaked at regions 160-218 and 743-854. Repertoire sampling was restricted to post-peak T cell response timepoints.

The CDR3 spans 13 residues. Trimming took 7 bases from V and 6 from J, leaving 16 bases between them. CDR1 and CDR2 from the germline V gene are MNHEY and SVGAGI. Clones were sequenced by immunoSEQ multiplex PCR, and TCRdb holds only the in-frame ones, with some missing. Of around 110,000 clones in the sample, about 85% were seen once. This receptor was taken from an adult who received the AZD1222 COVID-19 vaccine. The chain is built from TRBV6-5 and TRBJ2-7; D may match TRBD1 or TRBD2 (5 bases each). The sample in question was peripheral blood, obtained 28 days after the second AZD1222 dose. CDR3 DNA sequence: TGTGCCAGCATGAAGAGGGGCCCCGGCGAGCAGTACTTC. Amino acids: CASMKRGPGEQYF.